This T cell receptor (beta chain) was profiled in a study of T cell changes during pregnancy in multiple sclerosis. Per the germline V gene, CDR1 is DFQATT and CDR2 is SNEGSKA (reference sequence). V lost 7 bases, J lost 9 bases, and 7 bases lay in between. The CDR3 spans 9 residues. Assay: immunoSEQ multiplex PCR; the TCRdb copy retains only in-frame clones and omits some. The profile shows around 70,000 clones, about 92% of them singletons. This specimen was peripheral blood, taken after pregnancy. This receptor was identified in a female donor with multiple sclerosis, enrolled in a pregnancy study. The V gene is TRBV20-1, the J gene TRBJ2-1, with D unresolved. CDR3 sequence: CSVPGEQFF. CDR3 DNA: TGCAGTGTACCCGGTGAGCAGTTCTTC.